These T cell receptor beta chains were read from a single sample in a study of radiotherapy plus CTLA-4 blockade in lung cancer. Generated by immunoSEQ multiplex PCR, the TCRdb table keeps only in-frame clones and is missing some. Of about 51,000 clones in the sample, about three quarters were seen once. This sample comprised peripheral blood, obtained from a patient treated with radiotherapy plus ipilimumab. The origin of the receptors is a human donor with non-small cell lung cancer whose response to radiotherapy plus ipilimumab could not be evaluated. CDR3s include the opening cysteine and the closing phenylalanine or tryptophan. D genes are given only for firm matches. Rows give clone size only sometimes, using once, few, many, or a class for an expanded clone.

clone size	V gene	J gene	D gene	CDR3 DNA	CDR3 protein
-	TRBV28	TRBJ1-2	-	TGTGCCAGCAGTTTATTATTTAAGGGAGTGGCCCTCTACAACTATGGCTACACCTTC	CASSLLFKGVALYNYGYTF
-	TRBV6-1	TRBJ1-1	-	TGTGCCAGTAGGGTACGGGAGGCTGAAGCTTTCTTT	CASRVREAEAFF
-	TRBV28	TRBJ2-7	-	TGTGCCAGCAGTTCCGTTAAGCAGGGGAACTACGAGCAGTACTTC	CASSSVKQGNYEQYF
-	TRBV4-2	TRBJ2-2	-	TGTGCCAGCAGCCAAGTGACTTTGACGAACACCGGGGAGCTGTTTTTT	CASSQVTLTNTGELFF
-	TRBV7-3	TRBJ2-1	TRBD1	TGTGCCAGCAGCTTGACAGGGGGTGGGTACAATGAGCAGTTCTTC	CASSLTGGGYNEQFF
-	TRBV5-1	TRBJ2-1	TRBD1	TGCGCCAGCAGCTTTCCACAGGGGAATGAGCAGTTCTTC	CASSFPQGNEQFF
-	TRBV2	TRBJ2-5	TRBD2	TGTGCCAGCAAAGACAGCGGGGTTAGGGAGACCCAGTACTTC	CASKDSGVRETQYF
-	TRBV14	TRBJ2-1	-	TGTGCCAGCAGCCCTAGAGGTTACTCCTACAATGAGCAGTTCTTC	CASSPRGYSYNEQFF
-	TRBV6-5	TRBJ2-7	-	TGTGCCAGCAGAACGAGTTACGAGCAGTACTTC	CASRTSYEQYF
-	TRBV29-1	TRBJ2-7	TRBD1	TGCAGCGTCGTAGCCGGGACAGGGGCCTACGAGCAGTACTTC	CSVVAGTGAYEQYF
-	TRBV30	TRBJ1-4	TRBD1	TGTGCCTGGCGCGGAGGACAGGGGGTAGGAAATGAAAAACTGTTTTTT	CAWRGGQGVGNEKLFF
-	TRBV19	TRBJ1-2	TRBD1	TGTGCCAGTAGTACTGGACAGGGCTTGGCCTATGGCTACACCTTC	CASSTGQGLAYGYTF
-	TRBV11-2	TRBJ2-1	-	TGTGCCAGCAGCTTAGCTGGGAGGACGAATGAGCAGTTCTTC	CASSLAGRTNEQFF
-	TRBV27	TRBJ2-1	-	TGTGCCAGCAGTTGGCGGGTTAACAATGAGCAGTTCTTC	CASSWRVNNEQFF
-	TRBV4-3	TRBJ1-2	-	TGCGCCAGCAGCTTACATACAGGGAACTATGGCTACACCTTC	CASSLHTGNYGYTF
once	TRBV15	TRBJ1-2	TRBD1	TGTGCCACCAGCAGAGATTTTCGACAGGGGGCTACGGGCTACACCTTC	CATSRDFRQGATGYTF
-	TRBV30	TRBJ1-5	-	TGTGCCTGGAGTGTCAGGAAAAGCAATCAGCCCCAGCATTTT	CAWSVRKSNQPQHF
-	TRBV15	TRBJ1-1	-	TGTGCCACCAGCAGAGGCTCGGGGGGCCAGACTGAAGCTTTCTTT	CATSRGSGGQTEAFF
-	TRBV5-1	TRBJ2-5	-	TGCGCCACCTCGGGACTTATTGAAGAGACCCAGTACTTC	CATSGLIEETQYF
-	TRBV7-2	TRBJ2-1	-	TGTGCCAGCAGCTTACTAGTCAATGAGCAGTTCTTC	CASSLLVNEQFF
-	TRBV5-4	TRBJ1-5	-	TGTGCCAGCAGGCAGGGAACCTATGGGTTTTTT	CASRQGTYGFF
-	TRBV7-9	TRBJ2-7	-	TGTGCCAGCAGCTTACTGGCAGGGGCTCCCTACGAGCAGTACTTC	CASSLLAGAPYEQYF
-	TRBV7-9	TRBJ2-7	TRBD1	TGTGCCAGCAGCTCGGGACAGGAATACGAGCAGTACTTC	CASSSGQEYEQYF
-	TRBV10-3	TRBJ1-6	-	TGTGCCATCAGTGAGAACAGGGCGGATAATTCACCCCTCCACTTT	CAISENRADNSPLHF
-	TRBV27	TRBJ2-1	TRBD2	TGTGCCAGCAGTTTCTTCCAGCGGGGGCCGGATAAACAGTTCTTC	CASSFFQRGPDKQFF
-	TRBV15	TRBJ2-3	-	TGTGCCACCAGCAGTACTAGCCACCCCTCAGATACGCAGTATTTT	CATSSTSHPSDTQYF
-	TRBV7-8	TRBJ1-6	TRBD1	TGTGCCAGCAGCGATAGGACAGGTTCACCCCTCCACTTT	CASSDRTGSPLHF
-	TRBV9	TRBJ2-5	-	TGTGCCAGCAGCTTTTTCGCGGGACAAGAGACCCAGTACTTC	CASSFFAGQETQYF
-	TRBV7-2	TRBJ2-3	TRBD2	TGTGCCAGCAGCACGACTAGCGGGAGACCAGATACGCAGTATTTT	CASSTTSGRPDTQYF
-	TRBV6-5	TRBJ1-5	-	TGTGCCAGCAGTATACAGAAAGGCAGCAATCAGCCCCAGCATTTT	CASSIQKGSNQPQHF
-	TRBV4-1	TRBJ2-5	-	TGCGCCAGCAGCCGCGGAAGAATCCAAGAGACCCAGTACTTC	CASSRGRIQETQYF
-	TRBV7-3	TRBJ1-2	TRBD1	TGTGCCAGCAGCTTAACTCAGGGGGCGGTCTATGGCTACACCTTC	CASSLTQGAVYGYTF
-	TRBV9	TRBJ2-2	-	TGTGCCAGCAGGGAGATCGGGGAGCTGTTTTTT	CASREIGELFF
few	TRBV7-8	TRBJ1-6	-	TGTGCCAGCAGCTTATTTCCGAACAGGGCTTCCTATAATTCACCCCTCCACTTT	CASSLFPNRASYNSPLHF
-	TRBV5-4	TRBJ2-5	TRBD1	TGTGCCAGCAGCAAGGACAGGGGCCAAGAGACCCAGTACTTC	CASSKDRGQETQYF
-	TRBV7-9	TRBJ1-2	-	TGTGCCAGCAGCTTTACAGCCCGTGACTACACCTTC	CASSFTARDYTF
-	TRBV18	TRBJ2-5	-	TGTGCCAGCACACTCTCAGAACAAGAGACCCAGTACTTC	CASTLSEQETQYF
-	TRBV9	TRBJ2-5	TRBD1	TGTGCCAGCAGCGTAGTGGGCAGGGGGCGGGAGACCCAGTACTTC	CASSVVGRGRETQYF
-	TRBV5-6	TRBJ1-5	-	TGTGCCAGCAGCTTCAGGGAAAGTAGCAATCAGCCCCAGCATTTT	CASSFRESSNQPQHF
once	TRBV7-9	TRBJ1-3	-	TGTGCCAGCAGCTACGGGGAGAACACCATATATTTT	CASSYGENTIYF
-	TRBV9	TRBJ2-6	-	TGTGCCAGCAGCCCGGGGAGTATGTCGGCAGCTGGGGCCAACGTCCTGACTTTC	CASSPGSMSAAGANVLTF
-	TRBV6-5	TRBJ2-7	-	TGTGCCAGCACTAGCGCTACCTCCGAGCAGTACTTC	CASTSATSEQYF
-	TRBV7-2	TRBJ2-7	-	TGTGCCAGCAGCCCGACAGCCATCCAAACCTACGAGCAGTACTTC	CASSPTAIQTYEQYF